A single sample is the source of the 14 T cell receptor beta chains below, sequenced in a study of blood T cell repertoires in COVID-19. Repertoires were generated with immunoSEQ multiplex PCR, while TCRdb's copy carries only in-frame clones and drops some. Altogether fewer than 250,000 clones are present, 80% being singletons, with the ten largest covering less than 8%. The specimen was PBMCs or T cells enriched from blood (not recorded which). The receptors were gathered from a woman aged 35 to 49 with acute COVID-19.

This chain joins TRBV2 and TRBJ1-1; no definite D call. CDR3 length equals 14 residues. The V gene's germline CDR1 is SNHLY and CDR2 FYNNEI. Trimming stripped 6 bases from V and 5 bases from J, with 16 bases between. CDR3: CASRATREETEAFF. The CDR3 nucleotides read TGTGCCAGCAGGGCGACCCGAGAGGAGACTGAAGCTTTCTTT.

The chain has TRBV3-1 (or the pseudogene TRBV3-2) and TRBJ1-2; D uncertain. Trimming stripped 0 bases from V and 10 bases from J, with 12 bases between. This CDR3 contains 13 residues. From germline, CDR1 is LGHDT and CDR2 YNNKEL (reference sequence). The CDR3 protein is CASSQDLLGLYTF. The CDR3, as DNA: TGTGCCAGCAGCCAAGATCTTTTAGGACTCTACACCTTC.

This chain joins TRBV3-1 (or the pseudogene TRBV3-2) and TRBJ2-5, with D possibly matching TRBD2 (6 bases). Germline assignment: CDR1 LGHDT and CDR2 YNNKEL (reference sequence). V was clipped by 2 bases and J by 5 bases, with 15 bases between them. The CDR3 sequence is 15 residues long. The CDR3 DNA sequence: TGTGCCAGCAGCCAACCCCTTGTAGGAGGGGAGACCCAGTACTTC. Protein product: CASSQPLVGGETQYF.

In this sample, this clone turned up once. The rearrangement joins TRBV3-1 (or the pseudogene TRBV3-2) to TRBJ1-4, with TRBD1 as a possible D gene (6 bases). V lost 1 base, J lost 7 bases, and 19 bases lay in between. Germline V gene data show CDR1 as LGHDT and CDR2 as YNNKEL (reference sequence). The length of the CDR3 is 17 residues. The DNA for the CDR3 is TGTGCCAGCAGCCAAGTTGAGGCATCACTAGGGGGTGAAAAACTGTTTTTT. Translated: CASSQVEASLGGEKLFF.

This CDR3 reads CASSFKGAGKTQYF. The CDR3 DNA sequence: TGTGCCAGCAGTTTTAAGGGGGCAGGGAAGACCCAGTACTTC. The chain has TRBV6-2 or TRBV6-3 and TRBJ2-5; 7 bases fit TRBD1. Germline assignment: CDR1 MNHEY and CDR2 SVGEGT. J was trimmed by 6 bases and V by 4 bases; bases with no gene match: 8. This CDR3 region has 14 residues.

V is TRBV3-1 (or the pseudogene TRBV3-2) and J is TRBJ1-3, with a possible D match to TRBD1 (6 bases). CDR3 length equals 15 residues. Germline V gives CDR1 LGHDT, CDR2 YNNKEL (reference sequence). V was cut by 3 bases and J by 0 bases, with 9 bases left in between. The CDR3 loop is CASSQNRDSGNTIYF. CDR3 sequence (DNA): TGTGCCAGCAGCCAGAACAGGGACTCTGGAAACACCATATATTTT.

As for this clone: Other DNA sequences from this sample encode an identical CDR3 as well. The V and J genes are TRBV27 and TRBJ2-7; the D gene is possibly TRBD1 (6 bases). The CDR3 spans 15 residues. Trimming pared 0 bases from V and 0 bases from J, leaving 9 bases between. Germline V gives CDR1 MNHEY, CDR2 SMNVEV (reference sequence). CDR3: CASSLSDSSSYEQYF. In nucleotides, the CDR3 is TGTGCCAGCAGTTTATCGGACAGTTCCTCCTACGAGCAGTACTTC.

The chain couples TRBV7-9 to TRBJ1-5; D not certain. Trimming removed 3 bases from V and 1 base from J, with 16 bases in between. There are 17 residues in the CDR3. Germline lookup yields CDR1 SEHNR and CDR2 FQNEAQ (reference sequence). Here the CDR3 DNA reads TGTGCCAGCAGCTTGGTCTCAGGAATGAACAGCAATCAGCCCCAGCATTTT. It encodes CASSLVSGMNSNQPQHF.

The CDR3 DNA sequence: TGTGCCAGCACCTTAGGGACAGGGGGCGGCGAGCAGTACTTC. Encoded protein: CASTLGTGGGEQYF. The chain recombines TRBV6-5 with TRBJ2-7; TRBD1 matches at 12 bases. The germline V gene encodes CDR1 MNHEY and CDR2 SVGAGI. After removal of 7 bases from V and 6 bases from J, the junction contained 7 bases not matched to a gene. The CDR3 totals 14 residues.

The CDR3 region is CASSSPPGQGAAGSPLHF. The CDR3 DNA sequence: TGTGCCAGCAGCTCACCCCCGGGACAGGGGGCAGCAGGTTCACCCCTCCACTTT. The chain carries TRBV7-6 and TRBJ1-6; 12 bases map to TRBD1. Germline values: CDR1 SGHVS, CDR2 FNYEAQ. With 4 bases clipped from V and 9 bases from J, the junction kept 13 bases outside the gene matches. There are 18 residues in the CDR3.

The CDR3 coding sequence is TGTGCCAGCAAAAGGACAGACTACAATGAGCAGTTCTTC. It yields the protein CASKRTDYNEQFF. The chain combines TRBV6-5 with TRBJ2-1; D is perhaps TRBD1 (6 bases). The V gene lost 7 bases and the J gene lost 3 bases, with 10 bases spanning the gap. The CDR3 is made up of 13 amino acids. The germline gives CDR1 MNHEY, CDR2 SVGAGI.

The chain combines TRBV29-1 with TRBJ2-3; 7 bases align to TRBD2. Germline loops: CDR1 SQVTM, CDR2 ANQGSEA. The CDR3 is 15 residues long. Trimming took 7 bases from V and 6 from J; bases not matched to a gene: 16. Here the CDR3 DNA reads TGCAGCGGAGAGTCTCCAGCGGGAAAGTCGGATACGCAGTATTTT. It specifies CSGESPAGKSDTQYF.

The chain couples TRBV7-2 to TRBJ1-1, with D possibly TRBD1 on 5 matching bases. The germline V gene encodes CDR1 SGHTA and CDR2 FQGNSA. The CDR3 contains 14 residues. With 8 bases removed from V and 4 bases from J, the gap between germline ends came to 17 bases. The CDR3 protein is CASSLGGVSTEAFF. CDR3 DNA sequence: TGTGCCAGCTCACTGGGGGGGGTGAGCACTGAAGCTTTCTTT.

This chain connects TRBV10-3 to TRBJ1-5; a weak D match, TRBD1 (5 bases). The CDR3 covers 12 residues. Trimming stripped 10 bases from V and 5 bases from J, with 12 bases between. Germline values: CDR1 ENHRY, CDR2 SYGVKD. This chain's CDR3 is CATQALDQPQHF. The CDR3 coding sequence is TGTGCCACACAGGCGTTAGATCAGCCCCAGCATTTT.